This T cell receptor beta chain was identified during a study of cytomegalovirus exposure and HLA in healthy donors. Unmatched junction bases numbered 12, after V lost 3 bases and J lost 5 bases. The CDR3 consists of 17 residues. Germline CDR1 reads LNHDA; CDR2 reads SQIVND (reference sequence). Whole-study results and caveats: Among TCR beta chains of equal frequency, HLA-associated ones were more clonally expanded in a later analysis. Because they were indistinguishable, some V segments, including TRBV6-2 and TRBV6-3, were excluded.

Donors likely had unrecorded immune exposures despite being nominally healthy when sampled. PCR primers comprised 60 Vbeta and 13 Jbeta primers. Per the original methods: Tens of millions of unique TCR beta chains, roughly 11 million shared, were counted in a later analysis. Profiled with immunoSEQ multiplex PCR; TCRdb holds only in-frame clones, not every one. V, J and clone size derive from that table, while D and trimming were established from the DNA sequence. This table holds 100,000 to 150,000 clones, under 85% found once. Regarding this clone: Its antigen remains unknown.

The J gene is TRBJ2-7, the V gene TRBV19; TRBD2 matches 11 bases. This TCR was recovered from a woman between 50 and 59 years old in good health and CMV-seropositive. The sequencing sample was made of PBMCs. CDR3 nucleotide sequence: TGTGCCAGTAGTATGGTACTGATAGCGGGGGGGCCCGACGAGCAGTACTTC. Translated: CASSMVLIAGGPDEQYF.